This T cell receptor beta chain was retrieved from a study of a mutant IDH1 vaccine in newly diagnosed glioma. Study summary: The initiation of vaccination occurred 4-6 weeks after radiotherapy alone, or with temozolomide cycles.

Per germline, CDR1 GTSNPN and CDR2 SVGIG (reference sequence). CDR3 size: 14 residues. The junction had 2 bases not matched to a gene; V was cut back by 0 bases and J by 4 bases. Specified time point: week 47, end of study. Mutant IDH1 20-mer peptide, at 300 ug, made up each vaccine dose, with topical imiquimod. New WHO grade 3 or 4 astrocytomas that were IDH1-mutant and ATRX-lost had been found in donors. The table came from immunoSEQ multiplex PCR; TCRdb's copy has only in-frame clones and leaves some out. The sample has 55,000 to 65,000 clones; about 79% are singletons. Worth noting for this clone: Its antigen is not known.

The receptor's source is a man aged 45 to 65 with glioma. The chain carries TRBV30 and TRBJ2-2; TRBD2 aligns across 7 bases. Specimen: PBMCs, collected from a glioma patient whose treatment included an IDH1 peptide vaccine. The CDR3 sequence: CAWSVGGSTGELFF. The CDR3 DNA sequence: TGTGCCTGGAGTGTGGGAGGGAGCACCGGGGAGCTGTTTTTT.